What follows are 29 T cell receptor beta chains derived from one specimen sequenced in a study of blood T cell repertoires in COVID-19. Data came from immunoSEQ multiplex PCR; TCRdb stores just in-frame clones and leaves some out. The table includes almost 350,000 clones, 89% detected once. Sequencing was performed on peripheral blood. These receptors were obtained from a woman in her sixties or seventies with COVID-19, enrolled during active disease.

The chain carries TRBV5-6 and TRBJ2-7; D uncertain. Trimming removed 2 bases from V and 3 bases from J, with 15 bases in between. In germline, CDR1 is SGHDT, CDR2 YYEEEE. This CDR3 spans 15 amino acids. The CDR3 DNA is TGTGCCAGCAGCTTTAACGGCGCAGGCCGCTACGAGCAGTACTTC. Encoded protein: CASSFNGAGRYEQYF.

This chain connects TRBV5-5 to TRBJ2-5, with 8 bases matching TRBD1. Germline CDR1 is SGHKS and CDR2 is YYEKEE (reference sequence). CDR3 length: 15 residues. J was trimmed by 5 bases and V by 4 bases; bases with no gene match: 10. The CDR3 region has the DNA TGTGCCAGCAGCGGTATAGGGACAGGATGGGAGACCCAGTACTTC. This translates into CASSGIGTGWETQYF.

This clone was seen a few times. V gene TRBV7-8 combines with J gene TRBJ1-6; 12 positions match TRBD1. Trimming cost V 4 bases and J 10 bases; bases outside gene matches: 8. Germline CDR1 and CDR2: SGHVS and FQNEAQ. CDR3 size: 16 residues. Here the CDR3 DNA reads TGTGCCAGCAGCTGGGGGGGACAGGGGGCTCGATCACCCCTCCACTTT. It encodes CASSWGGQGARSPLHF.

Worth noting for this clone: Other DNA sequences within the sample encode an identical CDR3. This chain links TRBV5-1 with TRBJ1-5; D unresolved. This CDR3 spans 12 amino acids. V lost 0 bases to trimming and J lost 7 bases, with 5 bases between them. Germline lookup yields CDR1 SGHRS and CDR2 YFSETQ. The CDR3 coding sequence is TGCGCCAGCAGCTTGGATGGCCAGCCCCAGCATTTT. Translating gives CASSLDGQPQHF.

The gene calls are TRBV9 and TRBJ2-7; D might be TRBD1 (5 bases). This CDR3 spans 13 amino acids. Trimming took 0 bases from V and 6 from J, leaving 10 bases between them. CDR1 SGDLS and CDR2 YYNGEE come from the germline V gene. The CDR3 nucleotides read TGTGCCAGCAGCGTAGGAGGTACAGGCGAGCAGTACTTC. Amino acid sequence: CASSVGGTGEQYF.

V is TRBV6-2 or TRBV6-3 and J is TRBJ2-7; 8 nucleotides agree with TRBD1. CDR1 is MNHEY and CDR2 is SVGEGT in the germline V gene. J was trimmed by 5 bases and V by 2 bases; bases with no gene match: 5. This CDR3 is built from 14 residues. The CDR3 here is CASSYGTGYHEQYF. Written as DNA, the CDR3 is TGTGCCAGCAGTTACGGGACAGGCTACCACGAGCAGTACTTC.

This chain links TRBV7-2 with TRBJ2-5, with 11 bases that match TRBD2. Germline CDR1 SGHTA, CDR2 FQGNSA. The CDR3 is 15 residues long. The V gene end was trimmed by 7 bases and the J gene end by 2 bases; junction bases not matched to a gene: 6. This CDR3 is CASNLAGGPQETQYF. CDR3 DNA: TGTGCCAGCAATTTAGCGGGGGGGCCTCAAGAGACCCAGTACTTC.

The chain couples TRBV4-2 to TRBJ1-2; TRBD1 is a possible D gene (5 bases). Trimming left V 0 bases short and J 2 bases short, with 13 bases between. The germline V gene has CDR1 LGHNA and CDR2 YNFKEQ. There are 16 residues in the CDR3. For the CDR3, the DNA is TGTGCCAGCAGCCAAGATGCAGGGACTCTAAACTATGGCTACACCTTC. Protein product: CASSQDAGTLNYGYTF.

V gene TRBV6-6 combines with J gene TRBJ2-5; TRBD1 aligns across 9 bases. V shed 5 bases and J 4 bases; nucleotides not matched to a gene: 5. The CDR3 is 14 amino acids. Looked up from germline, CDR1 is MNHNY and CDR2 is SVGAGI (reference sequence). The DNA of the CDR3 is TGTGCCAGCAGTCCGCGGACAGGGGTAGAGACCCAGTACTTC. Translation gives CASSPRTGVETQYF.

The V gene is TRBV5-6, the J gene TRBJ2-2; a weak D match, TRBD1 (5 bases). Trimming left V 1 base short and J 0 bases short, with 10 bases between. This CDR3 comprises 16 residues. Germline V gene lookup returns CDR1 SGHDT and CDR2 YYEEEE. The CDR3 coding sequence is TGTGCCAGCAGCTTGAGGATAGGGGCGAACACCGGGGAGCTGTTTTTT. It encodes CASSLRIGANTGELFF.

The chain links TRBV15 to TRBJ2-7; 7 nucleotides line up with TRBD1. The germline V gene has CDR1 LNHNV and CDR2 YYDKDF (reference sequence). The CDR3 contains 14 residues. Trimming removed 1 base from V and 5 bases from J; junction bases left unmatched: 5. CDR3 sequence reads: CATSRGGTVDEQYF. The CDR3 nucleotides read TGTGCCACCAGCAGAGGGGGGACAGTGGACGAGCAGTACTTC.

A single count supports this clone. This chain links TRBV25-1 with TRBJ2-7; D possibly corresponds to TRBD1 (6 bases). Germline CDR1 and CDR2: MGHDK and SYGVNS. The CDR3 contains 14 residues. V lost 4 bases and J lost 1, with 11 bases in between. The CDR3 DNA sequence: TGTGCCAGCAGTGGAGACAGGCGGTCCTACGAGCAGTACTTC. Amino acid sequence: CASSGDRRSYEQYF.

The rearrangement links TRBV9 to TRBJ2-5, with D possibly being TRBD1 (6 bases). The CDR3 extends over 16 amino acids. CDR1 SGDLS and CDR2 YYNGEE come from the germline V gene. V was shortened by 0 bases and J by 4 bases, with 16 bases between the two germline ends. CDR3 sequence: CASSVGFLQGLETQYF. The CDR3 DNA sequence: TGTGCCAGCAGCGTAGGATTCCTCCAGGGGTTAGAGACCCAGTACTTC.

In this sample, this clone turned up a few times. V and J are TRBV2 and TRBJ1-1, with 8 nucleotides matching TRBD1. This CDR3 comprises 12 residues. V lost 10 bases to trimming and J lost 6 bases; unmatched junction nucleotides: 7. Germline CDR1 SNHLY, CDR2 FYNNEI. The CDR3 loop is CATSGGFAEAFF. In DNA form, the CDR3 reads TGTGCCACCTCAGGGGGCTTCGCTGAAGCTTTCTTT.

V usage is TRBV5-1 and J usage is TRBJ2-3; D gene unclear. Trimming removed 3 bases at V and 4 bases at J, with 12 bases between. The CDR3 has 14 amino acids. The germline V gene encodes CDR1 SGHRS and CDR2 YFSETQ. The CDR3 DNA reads TGCGCCAGCAGCTCCCGCGGCAGACCAGATACGCAGTATTTT. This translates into CASSSRGRPDTQYF.

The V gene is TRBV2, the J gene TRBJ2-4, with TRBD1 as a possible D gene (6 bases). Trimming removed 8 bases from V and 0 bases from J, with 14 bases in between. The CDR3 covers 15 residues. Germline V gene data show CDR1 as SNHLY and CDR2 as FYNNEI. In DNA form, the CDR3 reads TGTGCCAGCCGCGACAGGTTACTAGCCAAAAACATTCAGTACTTC. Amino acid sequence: CASRDRLLAKNIQYF.

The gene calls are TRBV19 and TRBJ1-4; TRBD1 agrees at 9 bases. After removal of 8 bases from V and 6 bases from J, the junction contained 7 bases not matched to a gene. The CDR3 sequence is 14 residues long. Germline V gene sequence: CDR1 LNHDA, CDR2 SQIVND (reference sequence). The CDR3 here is CASSYRGLDEKLFF. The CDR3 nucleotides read TGTGCCAGTTCATACAGGGGGCTAGATGAAAAACTGTTTTTT.

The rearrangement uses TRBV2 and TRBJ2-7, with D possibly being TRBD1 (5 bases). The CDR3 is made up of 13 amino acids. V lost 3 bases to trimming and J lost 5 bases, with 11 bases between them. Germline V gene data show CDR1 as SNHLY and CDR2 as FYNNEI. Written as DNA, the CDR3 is TGTGCCAGCAGTGAGCCAGGGATGGACGAGCAGTACTTC. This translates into CASSEPGMDEQYF.

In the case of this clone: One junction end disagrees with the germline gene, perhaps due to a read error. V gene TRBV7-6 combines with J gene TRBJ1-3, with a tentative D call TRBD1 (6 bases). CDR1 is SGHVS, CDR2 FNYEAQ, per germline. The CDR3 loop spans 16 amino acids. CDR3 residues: CASSREDPARGTTIYF. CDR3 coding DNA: TGTGCCAGCAGTCGGGAGGACCCTGCCAGGGGAACCACCATATATTTT.

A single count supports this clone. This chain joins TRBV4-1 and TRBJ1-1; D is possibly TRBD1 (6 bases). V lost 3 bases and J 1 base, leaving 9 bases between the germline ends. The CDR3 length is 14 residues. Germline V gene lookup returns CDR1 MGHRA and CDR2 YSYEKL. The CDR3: CASSQGARNTEAFF. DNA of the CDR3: TGCGCCAGCAGCCAGGGGGCGAGGAACACTGAAGCTTTCTTT.

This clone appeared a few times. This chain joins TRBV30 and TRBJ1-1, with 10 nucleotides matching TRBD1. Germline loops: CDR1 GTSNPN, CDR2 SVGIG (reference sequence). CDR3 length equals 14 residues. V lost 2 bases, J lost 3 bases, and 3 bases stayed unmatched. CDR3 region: CAWSLGQGDTEAFF. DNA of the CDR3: TGTGCCTGGAGTCTTGGACAGGGGGACACTGAAGCTTTCTTT.

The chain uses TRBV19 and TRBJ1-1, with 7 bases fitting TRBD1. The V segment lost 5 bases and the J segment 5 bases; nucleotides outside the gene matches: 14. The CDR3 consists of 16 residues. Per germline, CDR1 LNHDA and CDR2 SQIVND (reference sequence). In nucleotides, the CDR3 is TGTGCCAGTAGTGCCCGGACAGGTCATACACGGACTGAAGCTTTCTTT. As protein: CASSARTGHTRTEAFF.

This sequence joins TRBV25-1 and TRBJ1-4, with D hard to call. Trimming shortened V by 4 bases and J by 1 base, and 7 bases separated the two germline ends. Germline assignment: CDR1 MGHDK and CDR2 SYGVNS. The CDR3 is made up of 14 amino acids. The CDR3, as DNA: TGTGCCAGCAGTGGACAAGTAACTAATGAAAAACTGTTTTTT. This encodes CASSGQVTNEKLFF.

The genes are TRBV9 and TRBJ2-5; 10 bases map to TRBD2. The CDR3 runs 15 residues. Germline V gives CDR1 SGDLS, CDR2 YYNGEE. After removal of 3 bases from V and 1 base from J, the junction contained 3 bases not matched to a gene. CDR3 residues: CASSEIAGGQETQYF. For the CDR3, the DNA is TGTGCCAGCAGCGAAATAGCGGGGGGCCAAGAGACCCAGTACTTC. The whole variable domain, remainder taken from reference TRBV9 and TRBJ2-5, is DSGVTQTPKHLITATGQRVTLRCSPRSGDLSVYWYQQSLDQGLQFLIQYYNGEERAKGNILERFSAQQFPDLHSELNLSSLELGDSALYFCASSEIAGGQETQYFGPGTRLLVL.

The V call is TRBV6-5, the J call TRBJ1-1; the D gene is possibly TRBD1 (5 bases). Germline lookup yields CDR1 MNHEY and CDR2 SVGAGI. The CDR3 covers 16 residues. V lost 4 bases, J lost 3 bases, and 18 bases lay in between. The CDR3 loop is CASSLLLQGSHTEAFF. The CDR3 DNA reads TGTGCCAGCAGTTTGCTTCTTCAGGGATCCCACACTGAAGCTTTCTTT.

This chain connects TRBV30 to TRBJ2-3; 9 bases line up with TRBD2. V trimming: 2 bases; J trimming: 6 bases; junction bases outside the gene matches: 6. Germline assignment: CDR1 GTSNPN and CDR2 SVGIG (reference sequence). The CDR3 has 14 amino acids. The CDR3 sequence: CAWSLAGPRDTQYF. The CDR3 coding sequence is TGTGCCTGGAGTCTAGCGGGACCAAGGGATACGCAGTATTTT.

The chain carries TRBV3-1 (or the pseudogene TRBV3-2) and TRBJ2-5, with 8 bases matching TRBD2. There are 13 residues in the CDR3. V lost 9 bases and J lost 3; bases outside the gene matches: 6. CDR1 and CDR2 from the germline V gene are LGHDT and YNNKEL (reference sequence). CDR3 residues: CASNRRGEETQYF. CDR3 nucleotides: TGTGCCAGTAATAGGCGGGGGGAAGAGACCCAGTACTTC.

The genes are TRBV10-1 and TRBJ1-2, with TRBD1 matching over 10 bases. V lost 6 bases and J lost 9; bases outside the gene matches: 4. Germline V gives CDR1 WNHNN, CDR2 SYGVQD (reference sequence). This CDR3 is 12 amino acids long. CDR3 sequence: CASRGTGESYTF. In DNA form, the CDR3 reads TGCGCCAGCAGAGGGACAGGGGAAAGCTACACCTTC.

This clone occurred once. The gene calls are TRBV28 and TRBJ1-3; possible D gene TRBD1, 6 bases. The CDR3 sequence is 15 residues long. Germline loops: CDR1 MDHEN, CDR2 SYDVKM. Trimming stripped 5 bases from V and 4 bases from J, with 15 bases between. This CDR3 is CASSPAGARGNTIYF. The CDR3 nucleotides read TGTGCCAGCAGTCCGGCGGGGGCCAGGGGAAACACCATATATTTT.